The 21 T cell receptor beta chains below come from one sample, sequenced in a study of blood T cells in healthy people across ages. A sample-barcoded 5' primer and a J-beta primer mix were used in a second PCR of roughly 7 to 11 cycles. TCRdb reanalysed the 5' RACE reads using MiXCR and keeps one entry per CDR3 protein. The sample yields approximately 900,000 distinct CDR3 sequences, 25% to 30% seen once. This sample was also put to use in a study of T cells of mothers and their children.

Specimen: blood. The source is a middle-aged woman in good health.

The chain couples TRBV7-2 to TRBJ2-3; TRBD1 agrees at 7 bases. CDR1 and CDR2 from the germline V gene are SGHTA and FQGNSA. Trimming cost V 3 bases and J 3 bases; bases outside gene matches: 9. This CDR3 is 16 amino acids long. CDR3 sequence (DNA): TGTGCCAGCAGCTTGGCAGAGACAGGGTGGACAGATACGCAGTATTTT. It codes for CASSLAETGWTDTQYF.

In the case of this clonotype: This may be a read error, as it is one base from a much larger clone. V gene TRBV21-1 combines with J gene TRBJ2-5; the table calls TRBD1, which could not be checked here. TRBV21-1 constitutes a pseudogene. The CDR3 is 15 residues long. The CDR3 bases are TGTGCCAGCAGCAAATCGCCCGGGCTCCAAGAGACCCAGTACTTC. Encoded protein: CASSKSPGLQETQYF.

The chain employs TRBV4-1 and TRBJ1-3; D is uncertain. CDR3 size: 17 residues. V was cut by 0 bases and J by 0 bases, with 12 bases left in between. Per the germline V gene, CDR1 is MGHRA and CDR2 is YSYEKL. The CDR3 region is CASSQDVAEDSGNTIYF. For the CDR3, the DNA is TGCGCCAGCAGCCAAGATGTGGCAGAGGACTCTGGAAACACCATATATTTT.

The V call is TRBV2, the J call TRBJ2-2; D is tentatively TRBD1 or TRBD2 (6 bases each). V was pared by 7 bases and J by 4 bases, with 16 bases between. Germline V gene lookup returns CDR1 SNHLY and CDR2 FYNNEI. The CDR3 runs 15 residues. Here the CDR3 reads CASKGDSGFTGELFF. CDR3 in DNA: TGTGCCAGCAAGGGGGACTCTGGGTTCACCGGGGAGCTGTTTTTT.

This clonotype was detected once. The CDR3 coding sequence is TGTGCCAGCAGCCCAATAGTAGGGGGCGCGGGTGAAGCTTTCTTT. Translation: CASSPIVGGAGEAFF. V is TRBV9 and J is TRBJ1-1, with TRBD1 identical over 7 bases. The CDR3 sequence is 15 residues long. The J segment lost 7 bases and the V segment lost 4 bases, leaving 13 bases of the junction unmatched. Per the germline V gene, CDR1 is SGDLS and CDR2 is YYNGEE.

This clonotype was counted ten times or more. V is TRBV7-9 and J is TRBJ1-2; D is undetermined. Per the germline V gene, CDR1 is SEHNR and CDR2 is FQNEAQ (reference sequence). This CDR3 has 15 residues. Trimming shortened V by 6 bases and J by 4 bases, and 18 bases separated the two germline ends. CDR3 coding DNA: TGTGCCAGCAGTCCCGACTTCGAGGGATCCTATGGCTACACCTTC. Translation: CASSPDFEGSYGYTF.

The count of this clonotype is one. The genes are TRBV20-1 and TRBJ2-2; 11 bases map to TRBD2. This CDR3 region has 16 residues. J lost 1 base, V lost 5 bases, and 6 bases had no gene match. The germline V gene encodes CDR1 DFQATT and CDR2 SNEGSKA (reference sequence). CDR3 DNA: TGCAGTGCTCGAATTCTAGCGGGGGGGAACACCGGGGAGCTGTTTTTT. Its protein is CSARILAGGNTGELFF.

This clonotype came up a few times. This may be a read error: a much more frequent sequence differs by one nucleotide. This chain uses TRBV20-1 with TRBJ1-2, with 7 bases fitting TRBD1. Trimming took 6 bases from V and 2 from J; bases not matched to a gene: 9. Germline V gene lookup returns CDR1 DFQATT and CDR2 SNEGSKA (reference sequence). There are 14 residues in the CDR3. The CDR3 here is CSATRGQLNYGYTF. CDR3 bases: TGCAGTGCAACGAGGGGACAGCTAAACTATGGCTACACCTTC.

CDR3 nucleotide sequence: TGCGCCAGCTCCGACAGGGTCTATGGCTACACCTTC. The encoded protein is CASSDRVYGYTF. The genes are TRBV4-3 and TRBJ1-2; 7 bases fit TRBD1. The germline gives CDR1 LGHNA, CDR2 YSLEER. V dropped 8 bases and J dropped 4; count of bases not matched to a gene: 4. The CDR3 extends over 12 amino acids.

V usage is TRBV20-1 and J usage is TRBJ2-7, with D possibly TRBD1 on 6 matching bases. Germline V gene data show CDR1 as DFQATT and CDR2 as SNEGSKA (reference sequence). The CDR3 spans 12 residues. Trimming cost V 0 bases and J 5 bases, with 8 bases left between them. The CDR3, as DNA: TGCAGTGCTAGAGATGGGGGCCACGAGCAGTACTTC. Encoded protein: CSARDGGHEQYF.

The chain's CDR3 is CASSLNSINEKLFF. In DNA form, the CDR3 reads TGCGCCAGCAGCTTGAACAGTATTAATGAAAAACTGTTTTTT. The J gene is TRBJ1-4, the V gene TRBV5-1; no reliable D call. There are 14 residues in the CDR3. V gave up 1 base and J gave up 4 bases, with 8 bases separating them. Germline loops: CDR1 SGHRS, CDR2 YFSETQ.

The V call is TRBV20-1, the J call TRBJ1-6, with 9 bases identical to TRBD1. The CDR3 is 18 residues long. The junction had 13 bases not matched to a gene; V was cut back by 3 bases and J by 4 bases. Germline loops: CDR1 DFQATT, CDR2 SNEGSKA (reference sequence). CDR3 amino acids: CSARGFGGDRVYNSPLHF. DNA for the CDR3: TGCAGTGCTAGGGGTTTCGGTGGGGACAGGGTTTATAATTCACCCCTCCACTTT.

J is TRBJ1-1 and V is TRBV9; D may be TRBD1 (5 bases). Trimming removed 0 bases at V and 1 base at J, with 13 bases between. In germline, CDR1 is SGDLS, CDR2 YYNGEE. This CDR3 contains 16 residues. CDR3 sequence: CASSVVPIGANTEAFF. The CDR3 nucleotides are TGTGCCAGCAGCGTAGTGCCGATAGGGGCGAACACTGAAGCTTTCTTT.

The sample holds many counts of this clonotype. This sequence joins TRBV19 and TRBJ2-7; 9 bases match TRBD1. With V trimmed by 5 bases and J by 2 bases, 4 bases remained unmatched. Germline lookup yields CDR1 LNHDA and CDR2 SQIVND (reference sequence). The CDR3 covers 14 residues. The CDR3 DNA reads TGTGCCAGTAGTCGGACAGGGGAGCCCTACGAGCAGTACTTC. Translating it yields CASSRTGEPYEQYF.

V usage is TRBV30 and J usage is TRBJ1-2; TRBD1 agrees at 8 bases. CDR3 length: 15 residues. V was clipped by 1 base and J by 8 bases; unmatched bases: 12. Germline loops: CDR1 GTSNPN, CDR2 SVGIG (reference sequence). CDR3 sequence: CAWSGQGQAQGGYTF. Here the CDR3 DNA reads TGTGCCTGGAGTGGACAGGGACAGGCCCAGGGAGGCTACACCTTC.

At least ten counts were recorded for this clonotype. CDR3 residues: CASSKRQEGYEQYF. The CDR3 nucleotides are TGTGCCAGCAGTAAAAGACAGGAAGGCTACGAGCAGTACTTC. The J gene is TRBJ2-7, the V gene TRBV6-5; D might be TRBD1 (6 bases). This CDR3 has 14 residues. V shed 5 bases and J shed 3 bases, with 14 bases lying between them. Germline V CDR1 and CDR2: MNHEY, SVGAGI.

V gene TRBV7-2 combines with J gene TRBJ1-5, with a tentative D call TRBD1 (5 bases). V was cut by 4 bases and J by 1 base, with 8 bases left in between. Looked up from germline, CDR1 is SGHTA and CDR2 is FQGNSA. The CDR3 loop spans 14 amino acids. The CDR3 nucleotides read TGTGCCAGCAGCTCGGACAAAAGCAATCAGCCCCAGCATTTT. Protein product: CASSSDKSNQPQHF. The variable domain in full, with the rest retrieved from reference TRBV7-2 and TRBJ1-5, is GAGVSQSPSNKVTEKGKDVELRCDPISGHTALYWYRQSLGQGLEFLIYFQGNSAPDKSGLPSDRFSAERTGGSVSTLTIQRTQQEDSAVYLCASSSDKSNQPQHFGDGTRLSIL.

This clonotype was picked up one time. This chain uses TRBV27 with TRBJ1-5; D call uncertain. There are 15 residues in the CDR3. The V end was cut by 2 bases, the J end by 2 bases, with 10 bases between. Germline CDR1 MNHEY, CDR2 SMNVEV (reference sequence). This CDR3 is CASSLSGYGNQPQHF. In nucleotides, the CDR3 is TGTGCCAGCAGTTTAAGCGGGTATGGCAATCAGCCCCAGCATTTT.

J is TRBJ2-1 and V is TRBV4-3, with D maybe TRBD2 (6 bases). This CDR3 contains 14 residues. CDR1 is LGHNA and CDR2 is YSLEER in the germline V gene. Trimming removed 1 base from V and 7 bases from J, with 11 bases in between. As DNA, the CDR3 is TGCGCCAGCAGCCAAGTCGGGGGATGGAATGAGCAGTTCTTC. This encodes CASSQVGGWNEQFF.

This clonotype was seen a handful of times. The chain employs TRBV12-3 or TRBV12-4 and TRBJ1-5, with TRBD1 as a possible D gene (6 bases). The CDR3 has 12 amino acids. The ends were cut back, 5 bases at V and 11 bases at J, with 13 bases in the middle. The CDR3 reads CASSPLGATQHF. The CDR3 DNA follows: TGTGCCAGCAGTCCCCTGGGGGCGACCCAGCATTTT.

As regards this clonotype: Possible read error: a much larger clone is one base away. The chain is built from TRBV5-4 and TRBJ1-1, with D possibly TRBD1 on 6 matching bases. V lost 5 bases to trimming and J lost 4 bases, with 12 bases between them. The CDR3 length is 13 residues. From germline, CDR1 is SGHNT and CDR2 YYREEE (reference sequence). This chain's CDR3 is CASSKDRTTEAFF. CDR3 DNA: TGTGCCAGCAGTAAAGACAGGACCACTGAAGCTTTCTTT.